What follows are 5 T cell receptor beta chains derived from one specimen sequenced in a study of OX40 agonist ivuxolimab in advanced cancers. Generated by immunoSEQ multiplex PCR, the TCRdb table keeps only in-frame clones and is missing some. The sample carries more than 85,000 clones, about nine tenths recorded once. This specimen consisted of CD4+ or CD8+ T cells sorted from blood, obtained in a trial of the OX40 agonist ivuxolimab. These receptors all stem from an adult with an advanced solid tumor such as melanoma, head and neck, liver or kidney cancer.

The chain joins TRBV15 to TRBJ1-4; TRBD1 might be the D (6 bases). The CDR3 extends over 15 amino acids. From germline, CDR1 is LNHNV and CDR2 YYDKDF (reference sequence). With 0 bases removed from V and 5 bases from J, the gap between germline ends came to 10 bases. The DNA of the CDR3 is TGTGCCACCAGCAGAGATAAGGGGGGAAATGAAAAACTGTTTTTT. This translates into CATSRDKGGNEKLFF.

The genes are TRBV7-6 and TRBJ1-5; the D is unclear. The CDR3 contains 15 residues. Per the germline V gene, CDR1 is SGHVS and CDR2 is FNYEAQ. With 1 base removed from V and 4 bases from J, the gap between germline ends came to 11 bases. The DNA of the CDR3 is TGTGCCAGCAGCTTAGAGGCAGGCCTGAATCAGCCCCAGCATTTT. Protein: CASSLEAGLNQPQHF.

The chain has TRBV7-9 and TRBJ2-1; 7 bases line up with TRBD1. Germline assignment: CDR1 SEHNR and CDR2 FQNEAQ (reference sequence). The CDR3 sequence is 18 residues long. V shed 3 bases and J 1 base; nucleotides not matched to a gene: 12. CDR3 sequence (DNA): TGTGCCAGCAGCTTTGTGACAGGGTCCCGAGAATCCTACAATGAGCAGTTCTTC. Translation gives CASSFVTGSRESYNEQFF.

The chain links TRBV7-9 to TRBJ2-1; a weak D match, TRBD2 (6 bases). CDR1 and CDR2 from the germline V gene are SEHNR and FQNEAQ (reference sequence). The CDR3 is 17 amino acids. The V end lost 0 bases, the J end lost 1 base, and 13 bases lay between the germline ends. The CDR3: CASSLARSSGSYNEQFF. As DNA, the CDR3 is TGTGCCAGCAGCTTAGCTCGATCCAGCGGGTCCTACAATGAGCAGTTCTTC.

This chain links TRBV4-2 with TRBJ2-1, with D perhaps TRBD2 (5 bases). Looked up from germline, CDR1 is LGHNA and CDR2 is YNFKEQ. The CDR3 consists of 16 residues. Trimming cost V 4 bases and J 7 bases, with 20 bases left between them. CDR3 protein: CASSLESTSRSNEQFF. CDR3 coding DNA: TGTGCCAGCAGCCTGGAAAGTACTAGTCGATCGAATGAGCAGTTCTTC.